The 4 T cell receptor beta chains below all came from one sample that was sequenced in a study of T cells after yellow fever vaccination. TCRdb itself ran the 5' RACE reads through MiXCR, one entry per CDR3 protein. The table includes about 130,000 distinct CDR3 sequences, roughly 10% detected once. Here the sequenced sample was CD8+ T cells sorted from PBMCs, taken on the day of the yellow fever booster vaccination. The receptors come from a man between 18 and 35 years old who received the YFV17D yellow fever vaccine.

This clonotype turned up a few times. The chain couples TRBV20-1 to TRBJ1-5; D is ambiguous. Germline V CDR1 and CDR2: DFQATT, SNEGSKA (reference sequence). This CDR3 spans 14 amino acids. Trimming removed 4 bases at V and 0 bases at J, with 10 bases between. In DNA, the CDR3 is TGCAGTGCTAAGACGCCGAATAGCAATCAGCCCCAGCATTTT. It specifies CSAKTPNSNQPQHF.

V is TRBV4-1 and J is TRBJ2-7; tentative D call: TRBD2 (6 bases). The CDR3 spans 13 residues. Germline V gives CDR1 MGHRA, CDR2 YSYEKL. Trimming left V 3 bases short and J 7 bases short, with 13 bases between. CDR3 region: CASSHYLGGEQYV. CDR3 bases: TGCGCCAGCAGCCACTACCTCGGGGGAGAGCAGTACGTC.

This sequence joins TRBV4-1 and TRBJ2-3; TRBD1 or TRBD2 may be the D gene (5 bases each). The CDR3 has 15 amino acids. Per germline, CDR1 MGHRA and CDR2 YSYEKL. Trimming left V 4 bases short and J 0 bases short, with 11 bases between. CDR3 sequence: CASSPGAASTDTQYF. The CDR3 DNA is TGCGCCAGCAGCCCCGGGGCAGCTAGCACAGATACGCAGTATTTT.

This clonotype was seen only a few times. The germline gene is not matched at one end of the junction; a read error may be the cause. V and J are TRBV7-7 and TRBJ2-5, with D tentatively TRBD1 or TRBD2 (5 bases each). This CDR3 is 15 amino acids long. Germline V lookup: CDR1 SSHAT, CDR2 FNYEAQ (reference sequence). DNA for the CDR3: TGTGCTAGCAGCTCCGTTTTCGGGGCGCAAGAGACCCAGTACTTC. Protein: CASSSVFGAQETQYF.